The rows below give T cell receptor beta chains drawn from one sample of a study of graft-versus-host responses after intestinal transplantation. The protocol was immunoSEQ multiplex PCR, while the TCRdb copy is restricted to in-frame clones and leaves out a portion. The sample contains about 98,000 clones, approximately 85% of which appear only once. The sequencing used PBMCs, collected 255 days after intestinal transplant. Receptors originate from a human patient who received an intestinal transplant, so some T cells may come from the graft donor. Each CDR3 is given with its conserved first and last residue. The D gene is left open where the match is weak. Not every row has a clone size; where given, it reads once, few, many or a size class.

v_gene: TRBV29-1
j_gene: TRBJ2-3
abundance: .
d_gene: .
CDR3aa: CAWGPRDTQYF
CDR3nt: TGCGCATGGGGACCGAGAGATACGCAGTATTTT

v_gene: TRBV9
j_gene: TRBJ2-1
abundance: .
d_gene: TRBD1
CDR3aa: CASSVWDRPYNEQFF
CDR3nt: TGTGCCAGCAGCGTATGGGACAGGCCCTACAATGAGCAGTTCTTC

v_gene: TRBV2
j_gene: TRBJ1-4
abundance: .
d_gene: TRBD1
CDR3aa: CASSPQGGHEKLFF
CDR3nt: TGTGCCAGCAGTCCACAGGGGGGGCATGAAAAACTGTTTTTT

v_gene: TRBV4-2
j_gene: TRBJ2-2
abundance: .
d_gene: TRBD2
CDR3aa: CASSQLAGGPMNTGELFF
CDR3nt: TGTGCCAGCAGCCAACTAGCGGGAGGGCCTATGAACACCGGGGAGCTGTTTTTT

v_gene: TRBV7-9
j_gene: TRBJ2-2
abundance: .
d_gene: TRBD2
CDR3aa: CASSLSASGSYPGELFF
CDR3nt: TGTGCCAGCAGCTTATCCGCTAGCGGGAGTTATCCCGGGGAGCTGTTTTTT

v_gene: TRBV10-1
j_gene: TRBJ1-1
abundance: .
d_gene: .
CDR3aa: CASSPRGRAEAFF
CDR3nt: TGCGCCAGCAGTCCGAGGGGCAGGGCTGAAGCTTTCTTT

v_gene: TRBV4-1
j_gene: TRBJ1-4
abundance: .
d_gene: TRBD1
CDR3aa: CASSSGQGPNEKLFF
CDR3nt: TGCGCCAGCAGCTCCGGACAGGGCCCTAATGAAAAACTGTTTTTT

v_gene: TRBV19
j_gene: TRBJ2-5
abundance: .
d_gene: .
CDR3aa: CASTPASGTETQYF
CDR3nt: TGTGCCAGTACCCCCGCTTCGGGGACAGAGACCCAGTACTTC

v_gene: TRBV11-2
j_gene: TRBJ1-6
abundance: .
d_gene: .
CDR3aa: CASSLERAAYNSPLHF
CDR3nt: TGTGCCAGCAGCTTAGAAAGGGCAGCTTATAATTCACCCCTCCACTTT

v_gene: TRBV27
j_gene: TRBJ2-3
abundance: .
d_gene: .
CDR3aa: CASSYRAPPDTQYF
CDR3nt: TGTGCCAGCAGTTACAGGGCCCCCCCAGATACGCAGTATTTT

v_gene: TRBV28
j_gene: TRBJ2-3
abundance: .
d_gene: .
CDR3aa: CASSLRTDTQYF
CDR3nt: TGTGCCAGCAGTTTACGAACAGATACGCAGTATTTT

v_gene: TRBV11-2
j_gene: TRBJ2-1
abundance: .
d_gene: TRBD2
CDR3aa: CASSYAGTNNEQFF
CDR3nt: TGTGCCAGCAGCTACGCCGGGACTAACAATGAGCAGTTCTTC

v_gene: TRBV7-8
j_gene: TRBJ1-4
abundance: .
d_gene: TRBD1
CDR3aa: CASSLGTGREKLFF
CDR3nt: TGTGCCAGCAGCTTAGGGACAGGGCGTGAAAAACTGTTTTTT

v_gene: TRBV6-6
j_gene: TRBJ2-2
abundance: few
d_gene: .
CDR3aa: CASSWVGELFF
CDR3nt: TGTGCCAGCAGTTGGGTGGGGGAGCTGTTTTTT

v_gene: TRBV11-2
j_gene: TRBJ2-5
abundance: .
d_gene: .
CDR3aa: CASSHPPETQYF
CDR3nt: TGTGCCAGCAGCCATCCCCCCGAGACCCAGTACTTC

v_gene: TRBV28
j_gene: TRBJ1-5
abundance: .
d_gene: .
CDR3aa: CASSSSGFNQPQHF
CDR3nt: .

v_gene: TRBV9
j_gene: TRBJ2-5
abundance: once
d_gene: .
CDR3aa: CASSVGGVETQYF
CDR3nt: TGTGCCAGCAGCGTAGGGGGGGTGGAGACCCAGTACTTC

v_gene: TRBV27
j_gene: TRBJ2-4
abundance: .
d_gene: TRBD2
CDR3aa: CASSLGGGPVNIQYF
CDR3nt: TGTGCCAGCAGTTTAGGCGGGGGGCCGGTAAACATTCAGTACTTC

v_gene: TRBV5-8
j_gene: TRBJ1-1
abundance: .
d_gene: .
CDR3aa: CAARGRAGTEAFF
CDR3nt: TGTGCCGCTCGGGGCAGGGCGGGCACTGAAGCTTTCTTT

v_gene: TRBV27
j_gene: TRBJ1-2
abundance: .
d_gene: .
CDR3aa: CASSLTGTYYGYTF
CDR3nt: TGTGCCAGCAGTCTCACCGGGACTTACTATGGCTACACCTTC